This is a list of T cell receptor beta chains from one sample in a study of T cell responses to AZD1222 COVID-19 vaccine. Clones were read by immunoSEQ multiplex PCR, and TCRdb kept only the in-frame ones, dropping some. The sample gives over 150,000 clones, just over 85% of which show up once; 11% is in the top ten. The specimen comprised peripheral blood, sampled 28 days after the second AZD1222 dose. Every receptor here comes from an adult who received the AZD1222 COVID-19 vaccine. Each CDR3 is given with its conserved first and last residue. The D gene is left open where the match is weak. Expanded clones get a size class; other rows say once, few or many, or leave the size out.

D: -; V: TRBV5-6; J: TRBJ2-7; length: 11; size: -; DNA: TGTGCCAGCAGCTCGGCCGACGAGCAGTACTTC; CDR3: CASSSADEQYF
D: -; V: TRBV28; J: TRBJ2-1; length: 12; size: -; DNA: TGTGCCAGCAGTTCGGTTCGGGCGGAGCAGTTCTTC; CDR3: CASSSVRAEQFF
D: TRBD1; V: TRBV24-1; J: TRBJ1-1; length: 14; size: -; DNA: TGTGCCACCAGTGCTTCGGACAGGGCCACTGAAGCTTTCTTT; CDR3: CATSASDRATEAFF
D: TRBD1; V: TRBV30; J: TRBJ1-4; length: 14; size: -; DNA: TGTGCCTGGAGTGAAGGGACAGGGACTGAAAAACTGTTTTTT; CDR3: CAWSEGTGTEKLFF
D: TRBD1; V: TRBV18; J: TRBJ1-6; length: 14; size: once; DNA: TGTGCCAGCTCACCCGGGACAGGGGATTCACCCCTCCACTTT; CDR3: CASSPGTGDSPLHF
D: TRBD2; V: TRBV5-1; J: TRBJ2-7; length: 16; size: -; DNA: TGCGCCAGCAGCTTGGGACTAGCGGGGGGGAGAGAAGAGCAGTACTTC; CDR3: CASSLGLAGGREEQYF
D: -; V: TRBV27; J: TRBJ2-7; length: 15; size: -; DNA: TGTGCCAGCAGTTTATCAGGTGGCAAAACCTACGAGCAGTACTTC; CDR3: CASSLSGGKTYEQYF
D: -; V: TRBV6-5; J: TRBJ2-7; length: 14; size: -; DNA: TGTGCCAGCAGACTCCAGCCGGGGTTGGGCGAGCAGTACTTC; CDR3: CASRLQPGLGEQYF
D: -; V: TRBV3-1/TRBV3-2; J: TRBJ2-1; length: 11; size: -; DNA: TGTGCCAGCAGCTCCTACAATGAGCAGTTCTTC; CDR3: CASSSYNEQFF
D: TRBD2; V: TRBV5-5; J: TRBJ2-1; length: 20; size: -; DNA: TGTGCCAGCAGCCCTGGCCGGGGACTAGCGGGGGCGCCGCCTCACAATGAGCAGTTCTTC; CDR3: CASSPGRGLAGAPPHNEQFF
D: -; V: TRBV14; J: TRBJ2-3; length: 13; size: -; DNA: TGTGCCAGCAGCCAAGTAAGCACAGATACGCAGTATTTT; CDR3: CASSQVSTDTQYF
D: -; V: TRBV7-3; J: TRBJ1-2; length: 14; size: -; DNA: TGTGCCAGCAGCTTAGAGGGGCGGGGAGATGGCTACACCTTC; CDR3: CASSLEGRGDGYTF
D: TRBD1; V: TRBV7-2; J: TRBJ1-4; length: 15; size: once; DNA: TGTGCCAGCAGCGGTCGGACAGGTGACAATGAAAAACTGTTTTTT; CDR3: CASSGRTGDNEKLFF
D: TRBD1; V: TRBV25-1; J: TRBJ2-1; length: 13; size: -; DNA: TGTGCCAGCAGTGGACAGGGTATGGATGAGCAGTTCTTC; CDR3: CASSGQGMDEQFF